This T cell receptor (beta chain) originates from a study of T cells in tuberculosis. Study-wide background: Sequenced TCRs come from CD1B-GMM tetramer-binding T cells. Within 7 days of starting treatment, or before, PBMC were stored.

The time point denotes: new active TB diagnosis, blood taken before or within 7 days of starting treatment. Findings and caveats of the study: GMM-specific TCRs were nearer to active tuberculosis alpha repertoires, suggesting expansion.

The CDR3 loop spans 15 amino acids. Trimming took 5 bases from V and 2 from J; bases not matched to a gene: 5. From germline, CDR1 is SEHNR and CDR2 FQNEAQ (reference sequence). Assay: immunoSEQ multiplex PCR; the TCRdb copy retains only in-frame clones and omits some. The repertoire has over 30,000 clones, 93% of them found once; the top ten carry about an eighth. To note about this clone: What it recognizes is unknown.

The rearrangement joins TRBV7-9 to TRBJ1-5; 8 nucleotides match TRBD1. The sequence was obtained from an adult with tuberculosis. The sample here was PBMCs, taken at tuberculosis diagnosis. The CDR3 here is CASSRGQDGNQPQHF. As DNA, the CDR3 is TGTGCCAGCAGCCGGGGACAGGACGGCAATCAGCCCCAGCATTTT.